This T cell receptor (beta chain) was identified in a study of spatial heterogeneity in lung cancer (dated by TCRdb to about 2019). About the investigation overall: More beta-chain than alpha-chain transcripts were consistently detected, likely reflecting higher beta-chain transcript abundance. At surgery, both alpha and beta chains were TCR-sequenced in roughly 200 tumor regions, 64 matched nontumor lung samples and 56 PBMC samples. In the raw uncorrected reads, each unique combination of TCR and UMI appeared more than ten times on average. The study linked features of the TCR repertoire to counts of nonsynonymous mutations, which were determined by whole-exome sequencing of tumor tissue. TCR alpha and beta repertoires were quantitatively compared across multiple tumor regions, matched nontumor lung and blood in non-small cell lung cancer.

V loses 4 bases of germline sequence and J loses 4 bases, and the interval between the two ends is 16 bases. The CDR3, from cysteine to phenylalanine, totals 15 residues. The read is trimmed to its CDR3 DNA, 45 bases read in frame from base 1. Library prep was done by 5' RACE. TCRdb lists the instrument as NextSeq 500. To allow correction of PCR and sequencing errors, the TCR library protocol tagged every TCR cDNA molecule with a unique molecular identifier. The authors' pipeline ran thus. TCR identification, UMI-based error correction and CDR3 extraction were all carried out with Decombinator tools. Expanded TCRs were defined as those above a frequency of 2 per 1,000, corresponding to the top 1% of the tumor frequency distribution. Renyi diversity was calculated using the R vegan package after each repertoire was subsampled 100 times to 5,000 TCRs. CDR3 similarity networks were built from amino acid triplet string-kernel similarity, connecting CDR3s with pairwise similarity above 0.82. The public reads were run again by TCRdb, first through fastp at Q25 and then through MiXCR, and only productive beta chains were kept. Rows merge per CDR3 protein into single entries with the most common DNA and genes. These V and J calls rely on TCRdb rather than the paper's analysis. This sample comprises some 8,900 distinct CDR3 sequences, 4% to 5.5% of them detected only once. The top ten clones comprise over 25% of the sample.

Paper-wide results and their limitations: Additional single-cell paired TCR alpha and beta sequencing was considered necessary to confirm, at a functional level, the hypothesis that regional TCRs recognize regional mutations. Ubiquitous expanded tumor TCRs were found in blood more often at tumor resection than at routine follow-up.

This clonotype is medium-sized (0.01 to 0.1%) in its sample. Which antigen it targets is not known. Nothing much larger sits one base from this clone, and base qualities are not available. Explained via the paper, the time point label denotes: sample taken at primary tumor resection. Donors were over 60 patients with early-stage, untreated non-small cell lung cancer from the lung TRACERx cohort. Without any cell sorting, TCR sequencing was performed on whole RNA extracted either from tumor and nontumor lung tissue or from cryopreserved PBMC samples. Patients were selected for TCR sequencing only if sufficient RNA was available from at least two tumor regions.

This material consisted of PBMCs, taken at surgery. The receptor comes from a male donor with early-stage non-small cell lung cancer. The chain uses TRBV23-1 and TRBJ2-5; the D gene is possibly TRBD2, with 5 bases matching. TRBV23-1 is noted as an ORF with a role that remains uncertain. CDR3 protein: CASSPRARESETQYF. In nucleotide form, the sequence is TGCGCCAGCAGTCCCCGGGCGAGGGAATCAGAGACCCAGTACTTC.